These 20 T cell receptor beta chains were all obtained from the same sample, sequenced in a study of shared clonotypes between healthy human individuals. Assay used: immunoSEQ multiplex PCR; TCRdb lists only in-frame clones, some missing. The sample holds fewer than 550,000 clones; about 75% are singletons and the top ten take around 12%. Sequences were obtained from PBMCs. The receptors shown here come from a woman between 40 and 55 years old in good health. Some clones in this sample may be carry-over from other donors' samples.

The J gene is TRBJ2-5, the V gene TRBV27; D remains ambiguous. Germline CDR1 MNHEY, CDR2 SMNVEV (reference sequence). The CDR3 has 14 residues. Trimming left V 6 bases short and J 2 bases short, with 13 bases between. CDR3 in DNA: TGTGCCAGCAGCCTTGGGCAGAAACAAGAGACCCAGTACTTC. This encodes CASSLGQKQETQYF.

This chain links TRBV7-9 with TRBJ1-2, with D perhaps matching TRBD1 (6 bases). CDR3 length: 15 residues. Trimming pared 0 bases from V and 4 bases from J, leaving 12 bases between. Germline V gene lookup returns CDR1 SEHNR and CDR2 FQNEAQ (reference sequence). CDR3 loop: CASSLAGRGVYGYTF. The CDR3 DNA reads as TGTGCCAGCAGCTTAGCGGGCAGGGGTGTCTATGGCTACACCTTC.

This rearrangement joins TRBV27 to TRBJ2-1; D may correspond to TRBD1 or TRBD2 (5 bases each). The ends were cut back, 2 bases at V and 5 bases at J, with 7 bases in the middle. This CDR3 has 13 amino acids. Germline assignment: CDR1 MNHEY and CDR2 SMNVEV (reference sequence). CDR3 DNA: TGTGCCAGCAGTTTAAGAGGGGACAATGAGCAGTTCTTC. It encodes CASSLRGDNEQFF.

V usage is TRBV7-2 and J usage is TRBJ2-7; weak D call: TRBD1 (6 bases). The CDR3 covers 14 residues. The germline V gene has CDR1 SGHTA and CDR2 FQGNSA. Trimming took 2 bases from V and 3 from J, leaving 11 bases between them. The CDR3 protein is CASSLSDSFYEQYF. CDR3 coding DNA: TGTGCCAGCAGCTTATCGGACAGTTTCTACGAGCAGTACTTC.

This rearrangement joins TRBV9 to TRBJ2-1; no reliable D call. V lost 2 bases, J lost 9 bases, and 12 bases lay in between. Germline CDR1 reads SGDLS; CDR2 reads YYNGEE. The CDR3 spans 13 residues. Here the CDR3 reads CASSVSRSGEQFF. In nucleotides, the CDR3 is TGTGCCAGCAGCGTCTCCAGGTCGGGTGAGCAGTTCTTC.

Only one count was recorded for this clone. This chain joins TRBV5-1 and TRBJ2-6; D call uncertain. The CDR3 extends over 18 amino acids. CDR1 is SGHRS and CDR2 is YFSETQ in the germline V gene. The V and J ends lost 0 bases and 1 base respectively, with 14 bases between them. The CDR3 DNA reads TGCGCCAGCAGCTTGGCTGCCACAGCCCGTTCTGGGGCCAACGTCCTGACTTTC. It codes for CASSLAATARSGANVLTF.

About this clone itself: This probably arose from a read error, given a far larger clone one base away. The same CDR3 also results from other DNA sequences found in this sample. The chain uses TRBV7-9 and TRBJ1-1; D ambiguous. The CDR3 is 12 amino acids. Germline V gene data show CDR1 as SEHNR and CDR2 as FQNEAQ (reference sequence). Trimming stripped 1 base from V and 0 bases from J, with 0 bases between. The CDR3 nucleotides are TGTGCCAGCAGCTTAGTGAACACTGAAGCTTTCTTT. Its translation: CASSLVNTEAFF.

The rearrangement links TRBV19 to TRBJ2-6; D is unresolved. Trimming removed 5 bases from V and 0 bases from J, with 8 bases in between. The CDR3 sequence is 15 residues long. Germline CDR1 reads LNHDA; CDR2 reads SQIVND (reference sequence). The CDR3 DNA reads as TGTGCCAGTAGTGGCAGTTTCTCTGGGGCCAACGTCCTGACTTTC. Its protein product is CASSGSFSGANVLTF.

This clone was observed a handful of times. The V and J genes are TRBV25-1 and TRBJ2-5; TRBD2 aligns across 8 bases. Looked up from germline, CDR1 is MGHDK and CDR2 is SYGVNS. V gave up 6 bases and J gave up 1 base; unmatched junction bases: 1. The CDR3 consists of 13 residues. CDR3 sequence (DNA): TGTGCCAGCAGGAGCGGGGGCCAAGAGACCCAGTACTTC. This sequence encodes CASRSGGQETQYF.

The V and J genes are TRBV7-2 and TRBJ2-7; D tentatively fits TRBD1 or TRBD2 (7 bases each). V was shortened by 5 bases and J by 2 bases, with 16 bases between the two germline ends. The CDR3 has 15 residues. CDR1 and CDR2 from the germline V gene are SGHTA and FQGNSA. Here the CDR3 reads CASSPGGDMTYEQYF. The CDR3 DNA is TGTGCCAGCAGCCCAGGGGGGGACATGACCTACGAGCAGTACTTC.

This clone showed up just a few times. The J gene is TRBJ1-2, the V gene TRBV2, with D possibly matching TRBD1 (5 bases). Between the trimmed V and J ends, which lost 1 base and 8 bases, there was a span of 14 bases. Looked up from germline, CDR1 is SNHLY and CDR2 is FYNNEI. The CDR3 covers 14 residues. The CDR3, as DNA: TGTGCCAGCAGTGAAGGGGGCTGGCTCGGGGGCTACACCTTC. It codes for CASSEGGWLGGYTF.

This clone showed up just a few times. In DNA, the CDR3 is TGTGCCAGCAGCTTGGCCGAAAATCTGAACACTGAAGCTTTCTTT. Protein sequence: CASSLAENLNTEAFF. This rearrangement joins TRBV5-4 to TRBJ1-1; D uncertain. V gave up 0 bases and J gave up 0 bases, with 9 bases separating them. This CDR3 comprises 15 residues. CDR1 SGHNT and CDR2 YYREEE come from the germline V gene (reference sequence).

The chain employs TRBV4-2 and TRBJ2-5, with TRBD2 identical over 10 bases. Trimming took 0 bases from V and 1 from J; bases not matched to a gene: 8. The CDR3 sequence is 18 residues long. Germline CDR1 and CDR2: LGHNA and YNFKEQ. This chain's CDR3 is CASSQDLLAGAIQETQYF. CDR3 DNA: TGTGCCAGCAGCCAAGATTTGCTAGCGGGAGCCATCCAAGAGACCCAGTACTTC.

CDR3 in DNA: TGTGCCAGTAGTATGTCGAGGGACGTAGAGACCCAGTACTTC. Encoded protein: CASSMSRDVETQYF. This chain uses TRBV19 with TRBJ2-5; D possibly matches TRBD1 or TRBD2 (5 bases each). CDR1 is LNHDA, CDR2 SQIVND, per germline (reference sequence). Trimming cost V 3 bases and J 4 bases, with 12 bases left between them. The CDR3 length is 14 residues.

This chain joins TRBV6-4 and TRBJ2-3, with D possibly TRBD1 on 6 matching bases. Germline CDR1 MRHNA, CDR2 SNTAGT. V was pared by 4 bases and J by 0 bases, with 8 bases between. The length of the CDR3 is 14 residues. The CDR3 DNA follows: TGTGCCAGCAGTGGGCAGGGGAGCACAGATACGCAGTATTTT. Translation: CASSGQGSTDTQYF.

This rearrangement joins TRBV4-3 to TRBJ2-5, with D tentatively TRBD2 (6 bases). Between the trimmed V and J ends, which lost 0 bases and 4 bases, there was a span of 15 bases. From germline, CDR1 is LGHNA and CDR2 YSLEER. The CDR3 extends over 16 amino acids. CDR3 in amino acids: CASSQDGGSWGETQYF. The CDR3 DNA reads TGCGCCAGCAGCCAAGATGGGGGGAGTTGGGGAGAGACCCAGTACTTC.

Ten or more counts support this clone. The rearrangement joins TRBV6-5 to TRBJ2-5; tentatively, D is TRBD1 (5 bases). CDR3 size: 14 residues. CDR1 and CDR2 (germline): MNHEY, SVGAGI. Trimming pared 4 bases from V and 1 base from J, leaving 10 bases between. CDR3 loop: CASSFGRAQETQYF. The CDR3 DNA reads as TGTGCCAGCAGTTTCGGCAGGGCCCAAGAGACCCAGTACTTC.

The genes are TRBV7-9 and TRBJ2-3, with D unclear. The germline V gene has CDR1 SEHNR and CDR2 FQNEAQ (reference sequence). V was cut by 6 bases and J by 2 bases, with 9 bases left in between. The CDR3 is made up of 13 amino acids. For the CDR3, the DNA is TGTGCCAGCAGGGCGGCCTACACAGATACGCAGTATTTT. It codes for CASRAAYTDTQYF. Together with reference TRBV7-9 and TRBJ2-3, the CDR3 gives the full variable domain: DTGVSQNPRHKITKRGQNVTFRCDPISEHNRLYWYRQTLGQGPEFLTYFQNEAQLEKSRLLSDRFSAERPKGSFSTLEIQRTEQGDSAMYLCASRAAYTDTQYFGPGTRLTVL.

This clone showed up just once. The genes are TRBV7-9 and TRBJ2-7; TRBD2 agrees at 10 bases. The CDR3 contains 15 residues. Germline V CDR1 and CDR2: SEHNR, FQNEAQ (reference sequence). Germline trimming cut 3 bases from V and 6 bases from J; bases unmatched to any gene: 8. The CDR3 DNA follows: TGTGCCAGCAGCTTCGGTCTAGCGGGAGTACGCGAGCAGTACTTC. Residues: CASSFGLAGVREQYF.

This chain uses TRBV11-1 with TRBJ2-7; perhaps TRBD2 as D (5 bases). With 4 bases removed from V and 6 bases from J, the gap between germline ends came to 13 bases. The CDR3 runs 13 residues. Germline V CDR1 and CDR2: SGHAT, FQDESV (reference sequence). The CDR3 region has the DNA TGTGCCAGCAGCTCTAGAGGGTTAGCCGAGCAGTACTTC. Residues: CASSSRGLAEQYF.